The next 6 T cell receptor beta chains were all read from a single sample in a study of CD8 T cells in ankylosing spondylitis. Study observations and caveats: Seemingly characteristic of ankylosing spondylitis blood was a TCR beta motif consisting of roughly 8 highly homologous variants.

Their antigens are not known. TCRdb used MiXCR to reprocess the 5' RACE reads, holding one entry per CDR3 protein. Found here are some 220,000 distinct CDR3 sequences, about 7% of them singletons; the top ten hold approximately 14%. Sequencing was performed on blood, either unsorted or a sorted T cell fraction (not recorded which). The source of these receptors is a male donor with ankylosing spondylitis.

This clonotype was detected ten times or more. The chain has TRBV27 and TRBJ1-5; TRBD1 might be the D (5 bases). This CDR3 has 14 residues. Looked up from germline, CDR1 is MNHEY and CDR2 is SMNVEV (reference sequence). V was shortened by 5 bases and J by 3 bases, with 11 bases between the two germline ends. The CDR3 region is CASSPAGSNQPQHF. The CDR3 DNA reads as TGTGCCAGCAGTCCCGCAGGGTCCAATCAGCCCCAGCATTTT.

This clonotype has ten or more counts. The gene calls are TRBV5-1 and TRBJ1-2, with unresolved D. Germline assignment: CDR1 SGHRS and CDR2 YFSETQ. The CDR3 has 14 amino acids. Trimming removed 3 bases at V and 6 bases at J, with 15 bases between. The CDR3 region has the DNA TGCGCCAGCAGCTACTACCAGGCCCGAGATGGCTACACCTTC. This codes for CASSYYQARDGYTF.

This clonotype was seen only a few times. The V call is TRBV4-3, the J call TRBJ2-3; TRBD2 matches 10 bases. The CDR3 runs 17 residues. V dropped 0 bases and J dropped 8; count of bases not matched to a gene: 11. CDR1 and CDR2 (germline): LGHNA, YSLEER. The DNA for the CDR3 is TGCGCCAGCAGCCAAGATCGGGGTAGCGGGAGGTTTGTTACGCAGTATTTT. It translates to CASSQDRGSGRFVTQYF.

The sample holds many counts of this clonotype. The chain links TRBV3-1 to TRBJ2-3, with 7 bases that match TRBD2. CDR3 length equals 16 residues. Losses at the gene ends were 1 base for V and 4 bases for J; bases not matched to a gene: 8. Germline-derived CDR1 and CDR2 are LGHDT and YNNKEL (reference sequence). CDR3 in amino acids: CASSQGPGGYADTQYF. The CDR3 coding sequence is TGTGCCAGCAGCCAAGGCCCCGGGGGGTATGCAGATACGCAGTATTTT.

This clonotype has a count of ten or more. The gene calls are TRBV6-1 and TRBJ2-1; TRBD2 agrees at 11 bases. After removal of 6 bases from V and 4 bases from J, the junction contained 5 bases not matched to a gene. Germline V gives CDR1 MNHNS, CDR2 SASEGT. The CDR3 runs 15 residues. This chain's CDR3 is CASRELAGVYNEQFF. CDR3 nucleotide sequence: TGTGCCAGCAGAGAACTAGCGGGAGTTTACAATGAGCAGTTCTTC.

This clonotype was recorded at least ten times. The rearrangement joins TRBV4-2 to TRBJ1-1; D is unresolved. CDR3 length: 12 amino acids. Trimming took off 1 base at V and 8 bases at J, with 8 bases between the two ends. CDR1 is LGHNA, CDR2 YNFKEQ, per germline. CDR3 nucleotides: TGTGCCAGCAGCCAAGCGTCGGCCGAAGCTTTCTTT. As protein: CASSQASAEAFF.